This is a list of T cell receptor beta chains from one sample in a study of cytomegalovirus exposure and HLA in healthy donors. The repertoire was sequenced with immunoSEQ multiplex PCR; TCRdb's copy has only in-frame clones and lacks some. The data hold 150,000 to 200,000 clones, with about 85% observed a single time. Sequencing was done on a sample of PBMCs. The receptors shown here come from a young man in good health and CMV-seropositive. CDR3s include the opening cysteine and the closing phenylalanine or tryptophan. A D gene is named only where the DNA matches it firmly. Clone size is given for some rows only: seen once, a few or many times, or a class if the clone is expanded.

J gene: TRBJ2-3; clone size: -; V gene: TRBV9; D gene: -; CDR3 DNA: TGTGCCAGCAGCGTATCAGGTGGTTTCACAGATACGCAGTATTTT; CDR3 protein: CASSVSGGFTDTQYF
J gene: TRBJ1-4; clone size: -; V gene: TRBV9; D gene: TRBD1; CDR3 DNA: TGTGCCAGCAGTCCTCGGACAGGGGTTAATGAAAAACTGTTTTTT; CDR3 protein: CASSPRTGVNEKLFF
J gene: TRBJ2-5; clone size: -; V gene: TRBV11-3; D gene: -; CDR3 DNA: TGTGCCAGCAGTTCGTACCAAGAGACCCAGTACTTC; CDR3 protein: CASSSYQETQYF
J gene: TRBJ2-7; clone size: -; V gene: TRBV27; D gene: TRBD2; CDR3 DNA: TGTGCCAGCAGTTTATTGGGCGGGGGGTCCTACGAGCAGTACTTC; CDR3 protein: CASSLLGGGSYEQYF
J gene: TRBJ2-2; clone size: -; V gene: TRBV5-1; D gene: -; CDR3 DNA: TGCGCCAGCAGCTTTGAGGGTCCCGGGGAGCTGTTTTTT; CDR3 protein: CASSFEGPGELFF
J gene: TRBJ1-1; clone size: -; V gene: TRBV28; D gene: -; CDR3 DNA: TGTGCCAGCAGTTTCCCCATCGGGCGAGGGATGAACACTGAAGCTTTCTTT; CDR3 protein: CASSFPIGRGMNTEAFF
J gene: TRBJ2-7; clone size: -; V gene: TRBV19; D gene: TRBD1; CDR3 DNA: TGTGCCAGTAGTAAAAGGACAGGGGACTCCTACGAGCAGTACTTC; CDR3 protein: CASSKRTGDSYEQYF
J gene: TRBJ2-5; clone size: -; V gene: TRBV5-5; D gene: TRBD2; CDR3 DNA: TGTGCCAGCAGCTTGGGCCTAGCGGGGGAGGAGACCCAGTACTTC; CDR3 protein: CASSLGLAGEETQYF
J gene: TRBJ1-1; clone size: -; V gene: TRBV11-3; D gene: -; CDR3 DNA: TGTGCCAGCAGCGGAGCCGTGAACACTGAAGCTTTCTTT; CDR3 protein: CASSGAVNTEAFF
J gene: TRBJ2-3; clone size: -; V gene: TRBV6-1; D gene: TRBD2; CDR3 DNA: TGTGCCAGCAGTGAGAAGACCCCGGGACTAGGCACAGATACGCAGTATTTT; CDR3 protein: CASSEKTPGLGTDTQYF
J gene: TRBJ1-5; clone size: -; V gene: TRBV29-1; D gene: TRBD1; CDR3 DNA: TGCAGCGCCCCCGGGACAGGGCATTTGAGCAATCAGCCCCAGCATTTT; CDR3 protein: CSAPGTGHLSNQPQHF
J gene: TRBJ2-7; clone size: -; V gene: TRBV6-1; D gene: -; CDR3 DNA: TGTGCCAGCAGTCCGTTTTACGAGCAGTACTTC; CDR3 protein: CASSPFYEQYF
J gene: TRBJ1-1; clone size: -; V gene: TRBV27; D gene: -; CDR3 DNA: TGTGCCAGCAGCTTAATAGGGGGAACTGAAGCTTTCTTT; CDR3 protein: CASSLIGGTEAFF
J gene: TRBJ2-7; clone size: -; V gene: TRBV9; D gene: -; CDR3 DNA: TGTGCCAGCAGCGTAGGAGTTAGCAGCTACGAGCAGTACTTC; CDR3 protein: CASSVGVSSYEQYF
J gene: TRBJ2-3; clone size: -; V gene: TRBV6-1; D gene: TRBD2; CDR3 DNA: TGTGCCAGCAGGGTAGCGGGAGGAACGCAGTATTTT; CDR3 protein: CASRVAGGTQYF
J gene: TRBJ2-2; clone size: -; V gene: TRBV4-1; D gene: -; CDR3 DNA: TGCGCCAGCAGCCCCAGTCGGAACACCGGGGAGCTGTTTTTT; CDR3 protein: CASSPSRNTGELFF
J gene: TRBJ1-6; clone size: few; V gene: TRBV27; D gene: -; CDR3 DNA: TGTGCCACAAGGTACGGGACTCGTAATTCACCCCTCCACTTT; CDR3 protein: CATRYGTRNSPLHF
J gene: TRBJ1-5; clone size: -; V gene: TRBV7-8; D gene: -; CDR3 DNA: TGTGCCAGCAGCTTCCCCGGGTTGGGTCAGCCCCAGCATTTT; CDR3 protein: CASSFPGLGQPQHF
J gene: TRBJ2-7; clone size: -; V gene: TRBV5-1; D gene: TRBD1; CDR3 DNA: TGCGCCAGCAGCAACCGGGACAGTTCTAGGGAGCAGTACTTC; CDR3 protein: CASSNRDSSREQYF
J gene: TRBJ1-1; clone size: -; V gene: TRBV6-5; D gene: TRBD1; CDR3 DNA: TGTGCCAGCAGTTCCAAGACAGGGGCCACTGAAGCTTTCTTT; CDR3 protein: CASSSKTGATEAFF
J gene: TRBJ2-5; clone size: -; V gene: TRBV6-5; D gene: -; CDR3 DNA: TGTGCCAGCAGTCACAGGACAGTACAAGAGACCCAGTACTTC; CDR3 protein: CASSHRTVQETQYF
J gene: TRBJ2-5; clone size: -; V gene: TRBV29-1; D gene: TRBD2; CDR3 DNA: TGCAGCTTCTTCCGGACTAGCGGGGGGTCGGGGACCCAGTACTTC; CDR3 protein: CSFFRTSGGSGTQYF
J gene: TRBJ1-1; clone size: -; V gene: TRBV11-3; D gene: -; CDR3 DNA: TGTGCCAGCAGCTTCGGACGGGGGACTGAAGCTTTCTTT; CDR3 protein: CASSFGRGTEAFF
J gene: TRBJ1-1; clone size: once; V gene: TRBV4-1; D gene: -; CDR3 DNA: TGCGCCAGCAGCCTTAGTGTGGGCAGTACTGAAGCTTTCTTT; CDR3 protein: CASSLSVGSTEAFF
J gene: TRBJ2-7; clone size: -; V gene: TRBV28; D gene: TRBD1; CDR3 DNA: TGTGCCAGCCGAACAGGGGGCTCTTACCTCTACGAGCAGTACTTC; CDR3 protein: CASRTGGSYLYEQYF
J gene: TRBJ1-5; clone size: -; V gene: TRBV30; D gene: TRBD1; CDR3 DNA: TGTGCCTGGTCGACAGGGGACAATCAGCCCCAGCATTTT; CDR3 protein: CAWSTGDNQPQHF
J gene: TRBJ2-7; clone size: -; V gene: TRBV6-6; D gene: -; CDR3 DNA: TGTGCCAGCAGTCCTCGGGACTGGAGCTCCTACGAGCAGTACTTC; CDR3 protein: CASSPRDWSSYEQYF
J gene: TRBJ1-1; clone size: -; V gene: TRBV7-9; D gene: -; CDR3 DNA: TGTGCCAGCAGCCCTCAGGACAGCGAAGCTTTCTTT; CDR3 protein: CASSPQDSEAFF
J gene: TRBJ2-1; clone size: once; V gene: TRBV27; D gene: TRBD1; CDR3 DNA: TGTGCCAGCAGTTCCCCGGACAGGGCTGGCAATGATGAGCAGTTCTTC; CDR3 protein: CASSSPDRAGNDEQFF
J gene: TRBJ1-5; clone size: -; V gene: TRBV28; D gene: -; CDR3 DNA: TGTGCCAGCAGTGGTTCGGGGGTTAACAATCAGCCCCAGCATTTT; CDR3 protein: CASSGSGVNNQPQHF
J gene: TRBJ1-5; clone size: few; V gene: TRBV19; D gene: -; CDR3 DNA: TGTGCCAGTAGGGAACAGTCATATAGCAATCAGCCCCAGCATTTT; CDR3 protein: CASREQSYSNQPQHF
J gene: TRBJ1-3; clone size: -; V gene: TRBV11-2; D gene: TRBD1; CDR3 DNA: TGTGCCAGCAGCTTATTAGGACAGGGGGGAAACACCATATATTTT; CDR3 protein: CASSLLGQGGNTIYF
J gene: TRBJ2-5; clone size: once; V gene: TRBV5-1; D gene: TRBD2; CDR3 DNA: TGCGCCAGCAGCCTAGGGAGTAGCGGGAGTCAGACCCAGTACTTC; CDR3 protein: CASSLGSSGSQTQYF
J gene: TRBJ2-7; clone size: -; V gene: TRBV4-1; D gene: TRBD2; CDR3 DNA: TGCGCCAGCAGCCAAGGAACTAGCGGGAGGTTCGAGCAGTACTTC; CDR3 protein: CASSQGTSGRFEQYF
J gene: TRBJ1-5; clone size: -; V gene: TRBV19; D gene: TRBD1; CDR3 DNA: TGTGCCAGTAGTATAGTGAGGACCAGGGGGAGCGATCAGCCCCAGCATTTT; CDR3 protein: CASSIVRTRGSDQPQHF